Listed here are 18 T cell receptor beta chains from one sample, sequenced in a study of OX40 agonist ivuxolimab in advanced cancers. Libraries were prepared by immunoSEQ multiplex PCR; TCRdb keeps only in-frame clonotypes and omits some of them. The sample records 65,000 to 100,000 clones, around 91% being singletons. The input for sequencing was CD4+ or CD8+ T cells sorted from blood, taken in a trial of the OX40 agonist ivuxolimab. The receptors were gathered from an adult with an advanced solid tumor such as melanoma, head and neck, liver or kidney cancer.

The chain employs TRBV18 and TRBJ2-3; D is possibly TRBD2 (6 bases). This CDR3 comprises 15 residues. CDR1 is KGHSH, CDR2 LQKENI, per germline. Trimming took 2 bases from V and 1 from J, leaving 10 bases between them. Here the CDR3 reads CASSPGRGGTDTQYF. DNA of the CDR3: TGTGCCAGCTCACCAGGGCGGGGAGGCACAGATACGCAGTATTTT.

The chain employs TRBV27 and TRBJ1-5; a weak D match, TRBD1 (5 bases). Looked up from germline, CDR1 is MNHEY and CDR2 is SMNVEV (reference sequence). The CDR3 covers 15 residues. Deletions cut 0 bases from V and 1 base from J, with 7 bases between. The CDR3 DNA is TGTGCCAGCAGTTTATCGGCAGGGAGCAATCAGCCCCAGCATTTT. It codes for CASSLSAGSNQPQHF.

The chain uses TRBV19 and TRBJ1-2; 9 bases agree with TRBD1. With 5 bases clipped from V and 4 bases from J, the junction kept 8 bases outside the gene matches. This CDR3 is built from 15 residues. Germline V gene lookup returns CDR1 LNHDA and CDR2 SQIVND (reference sequence). The CDR3, as DNA: TGTGCCAGTAGTGCAACAGGGACAGGGACCTATGGCTACACCTTC. Translating gives CASSATGTGTYGYTF. Combining the CDR3 with reference TRBV19 and TRBJ1-2 gives the whole variable domain DGGITQSPKYLFRKEGQNVTLSCEQNLNHDAMYWYRQDPGQGLRLIYYSQIVNDFQKGDIAEGYSVSREKKESFPLTVTSAQKNPTAFYLCASSATGTGTYGYTFGSGTRLTVV.

This rearrangement joins TRBV4-1 to TRBJ2-1; 8 nucleotides agree with TRBD2. Germline V CDR1 and CDR2: MGHRA, YSYEKL. CDR3 length: 12 amino acids. Losses at the gene ends were 6 bases for V and 10 bases for J; bases not matched to a gene: 5. CDR3 sequence (DNA): TGCGCCAGCAGGTCGGGGGGGCGCGAGCAGTTCTTC. Residues: CASRSGGREQFF.

V gene TRBV2 combines with J gene TRBJ1-3; D call uncertain. Deletions cut 6 bases from V and 7 bases from J, with 10 bases between. In germline, CDR1 is SNHLY, CDR2 FYNNEI. This CDR3 comprises 12 residues. CDR3 in amino acids: CASSEVVNTIYF. DNA of the CDR3: TGTGCCAGCAGCGAGGTGGTGAACACCATATATTTT.

The chain joins TRBV4-1 to TRBJ1-3; D not certain. V was pared by 1 base and J by 2 bases, with 9 bases between. This CDR3 has 15 amino acids. The germline CDR1 and CDR2 sequences are MGHRA and YSYEKL. The chain's CDR3 is CASSQGVFPGNTIYF. The CDR3 DNA follows: TGCGCCAGCAGCCAAGGGGTATTCCCTGGAAACACCATATATTTT.

The chain has TRBV6-5 and TRBJ2-1; the D gene is possibly TRBD2 (6 bases). CDR1 and CDR2 (germline): MNHEY, SVGAGI. The CDR3 contains 15 residues. With 4 bases removed from V and 0 bases from J, the gap between germline ends came to 10 bases. The CDR3 reads CASSFLASSYNEQFF. DNA for the CDR3: TGTGCCAGCAGTTTTCTAGCGAGCTCCTACAATGAGCAGTTCTTC.

The V gene is TRBV5-4, the J gene TRBJ2-3, with 12 bases matching TRBD2. J lost 2 bases, V lost 4 bases, and 8 bases had no gene match. Germline lookup yields CDR1 SGHNT and CDR2 YYREEE (reference sequence). The length of the CDR3 is 17 residues. CDR3 nucleotide sequence: TGTGCCAGCAGCGAACGACTAGCGGGGGCGAACACAGATACGCAGTATTTT. The encoded protein is CASSERLAGANTDTQYF.

This clone was recorded only once. The chain uses TRBV7-8 and TRBJ2-2; weak D call: TRBD1 (5 bases). Trimming removed 6 bases at V and 3 bases at J, with 11 bases between. The CDR3 consists of 14 residues. The germline V gene encodes CDR1 SGHVS and CDR2 FQNEAQ. The CDR3 here is CASSPGWDTGELFF. CDR3 bases: TGTGCCAGCAGTCCAGGGTGGGACACCGGGGAGCTGTTTTTT. The whole variable domain, remainder taken from reference TRBV7-8 and TRBJ2-2, is GAGVSQSPRYKVAKRGQDVALRCDPISGHVSLFWYQQALGQGPEFLTYFQNEAQLDKSGLPSDRFFAERPEGSVSTLKIQRTQQEDSAVYLCASSPGWDTGELFFGEGSRLTVL.

The rearrangement uses TRBV10-3 and TRBJ1-5, with D perhaps matching TRBD1 (6 bases). V lost 3 bases and J lost 6, with 18 bases in between. Germline assignment: CDR1 ENHRY and CDR2 SYGVKD. This CDR3 has 16 residues. The CDR3 spells CAISESRLEGGQPQHF. CDR3 sequence (DNA): TGTGCCATCAGTGAATCCAGGCTTGAGGGGGGTCAGCCCCAGCATTTT.

The chain carries TRBV19 and TRBJ1-2; D unclear. Per germline, CDR1 LNHDA and CDR2 SQIVND (reference sequence). V lost 4 bases, J lost 2 bases, and 14 bases lay in between. This CDR3 is built from 15 residues. This chain's CDR3 is CASSRGRTENYGYTF. The CDR3 DNA reads as TGTGCCAGTAGTAGAGGACGGACTGAGAACTATGGCTACACCTTC.

The chain employs TRBV5-1 and TRBJ2-7; the D gene is possibly TRBD1 (6 bases). Between the trimmed V and J ends, which lost 1 base and 3 bases, there was a span of 14 bases. There are 15 residues in the CDR3. CDR1 and CDR2 from the germline V gene are SGHRS and YFSETQ. The CDR3 DNA follows: TGCGCCAGCAGCTTGTGGCCAGGGGATGACTACGAGCAGTACTTC. This gives the protein CASSLWPGDDYEQYF. Full variable domain (outside the CDR3, taken from reference TRBV5-1 and TRBJ2-7): KAGVTQTPRYLIKTRGQQVTLSCSPISGHRSVSWYQQTPGQGLQFLFEYFSETQRNKGNFPGRFSGRQFSNSRSEMNVSTLELGDSALYLCASSLWPGDDYEQYFGPGTRLTVT.

The gene calls are TRBV28 and TRBJ1-1, with unresolved D. V was trimmed by 8 bases and J by 5 bases, leaving 18 bases between them. Germline CDR1 reads MDHEN; CDR2 reads SYDVKM. This CDR3 is built from 14 residues. The CDR3 nucleotides are TGTGCCAGCGATATAACAGACCAAGGGACTGAAGCTTTCTTT. Translation gives CASDITDQGTEAFF.

This rearrangement joins TRBV7-2 to TRBJ1-2; no definite D call. The CDR3 consists of 14 residues. Between the trimmed V and J ends, which lost 5 bases and 3 bases, there was a span of 13 bases. From germline, CDR1 is SGHTA and CDR2 FQGNSA. The CDR3 region is CASSLTVGDYGYTF. Written as DNA, the CDR3 is TGTGCCAGCAGCCTCACGGTTGGGGACTATGGCTACACCTTC.

The gene calls are TRBV5-8 and TRBJ1-2; TRBD1 matches 9 bases. V trimming: 7 bases; J trimming: 8 bases; junction bases outside the gene matches: 6. The CDR3 contains 12 residues. Germline CDR1 SGHTS, CDR2 YDEGEE. CDR3 amino acids: CASGTGTRGYTF. The DNA for the CDR3 is TGTGCCAGCGGGACAGGGACGCGAGGCTACACCTTC.

The chain has TRBV27 and TRBJ2-2; 8 nucleotides match TRBD2. This CDR3 is 16 amino acids long. Germline values: CDR1 MNHEY, CDR2 SMNVEV (reference sequence). The ends lost 8 bases at V and 7 bases at J; junction bases unmatched: 15. The CDR3 loop is CASYPTGTRMVGELFF. The CDR3 DNA reads as TGTGCCAGCTACCCCACCGGGACTAGAATGGTCGGGGAGCTGTTTTTT.

This clone was observed once. The chain links TRBV6-4 to TRBJ1-5; D not resolved. The CDR3 totals 14 residues. The V gene's germline CDR1 is MRHNA and CDR2 SNTAGT. Trimming took 0 bases from V and 7 from J, leaving 10 bases between them. DNA for the CDR3: TGTGCCAGCAGTGACTCGACTGAGGGACAGCCCCAGCATTTT. Residues: CASSDSTEGQPQHF.

The genes are TRBV6-6 and TRBJ1-2; perhaps TRBD1 as D (5 bases). The CDR3 covers 13 residues. The germline V and J ends were trimmed by 5 bases and 5 bases, with 12 bases remaining between them. Germline lookup yields CDR1 MNHNY and CDR2 SVGAGI (reference sequence). In DNA form, the CDR3 reads TGTGCCAGCAGTAGGGGACGGGCTTATGGCTACACCTTC. This gives the protein CASSRGRAYGYTF.